A selection of T cell receptor beta chains follows, all from one sample in a study of identical twins. TCRdb reprocessed the 5' RACE reads with MiXCR, giving one entry per CDR3 protein. The table includes roughly 250,000 distinct CDR3 sequences, roughly 7% detected once. These same data were also listed under a study on yellow fever vaccine responses in identical twins.

Sequenced: memory (CD45RO+) T cells sorted from blood. These receptor sequences come from a woman aged 18-29 years in good health. Both conserved end residues are part of each CDR3. The order of the fields is V gene, J gene, clone size, D gene, CDR3 DNA, CDR3 protein. The D gene is left open where the match is weak. Size is omitted from some rows. Given values are once, few, many or a class for expanded clones.

V gene: TRBV21-1; J gene: TRBJ1-1; clone size: NA; D gene: NA; CDR3 DNA: TGTGCCAGCACCTTAAGGAAGGTTTGGGGAGCTTTCTTT; CDR3 protein: CASTLRKVWGAFF
V gene: TRBV5-8; J gene: TRBJ1-2; clone size: NA; D gene: NA; CDR3 DNA: TGTGCCAGCAGCTGGGGCACAGGGTTAGGCTATGGCTACACCTTC; CDR3 protein: CASSWGTGLGYGYTF
V gene: TRBV19; J gene: TRBJ2-1; clone size: NA; D gene: NA; CDR3 DNA: TGTGCCAGTAGTGTAGGGACTTGGGAGCAGTTCTTC; CDR3 protein: CASSVGTWEQFF
V gene: TRBV5-4; J gene: TRBJ2-5; clone size: NA; D gene: NA; CDR3 DNA: TGTGCCAGCGAGCGACGGGACAATAAAGAGACCCAGTACTTC; CDR3 protein: CASERRDNKETQYF
V gene: TRBV2; J gene: TRBJ2-3; clone size: few; D gene: NA; CDR3 DNA: TGTGCCAGCAGTGAGCAGAGTACAGGGAGGGATACGCAGTATTTT; CDR3 protein: CASSEQSTGRDTQYF
V gene: TRBV20-1; J gene: TRBJ2-5; clone size: NA; D gene: TRBD2; CDR3 DNA: TGCAGTGCGCGGCGCGGGGGGGCCAAAGAGACCCAGTACTTC; CDR3 protein: CSARRGGAKETQYF
V gene: TRBV20-1; J gene: TRBJ2-5; clone size: few; D gene: NA; CDR3 DNA: TGCAGTGCTAGACAGTCGGAGACCCAGTACTTC; CDR3 protein: CSARQSETQYF
V gene: TRBV3-1; J gene: TRBJ2-5; clone size: NA; D gene: NA; CDR3 DNA: TGTGCCAGCAGCCAAGGGAGCCCAAAAGAGACCCAGTACTTC; CDR3 protein: CASSQGSPKETQYF
V gene: TRBV20-1; J gene: TRBJ2-3; clone size: many; D gene: NA; CDR3 DNA: TGCAGTGCTAGGGTTCCCGGTAGCACAGATACGCAGTATTTT; CDR3 protein: CSARVPGSTDTQYF
V gene: TRBV7-9; J gene: TRBJ2-1; clone size: few; D gene: TRBD2; CDR3 DNA: TGTGCCAGCAGCATTACTAGCGGGAAATACAATGAGCAGTTCTTC; CDR3 protein: CASSITSGKYNEQFF
V gene: TRBV20-1; J gene: TRBJ2-2; clone size: NA; D gene: TRBD2; CDR3 DNA: TGCAGTGCTAGGACGGGGGGGGTCGGGGAGCTGTTTTTT; CDR3 protein: CSARTGGVGELFF
V gene: TRBV15; J gene: TRBJ2-3; clone size: many; D gene: NA; CDR3 DNA: TGTGCCACCAGCAGCCAAGTAGGACCCACAGATACGCAGTATTTT; CDR3 protein: CATSSQVGPTDTQYF
V gene: TRBV4-2; J gene: TRBJ1-1; clone size: many; D gene: NA; CDR3 DNA: TGTGCCAGCAGCCAGGAACAGCGGCCCATGAACACTGAAGCTTTCTTT; CDR3 protein: CASSQEQRPMNTEAFF
V gene: TRBV7-7; J gene: TRBJ2-3; clone size: many; D gene: NA; CDR3 DNA: TGTGCCAGCAGCTTAGGCCTTGGGGGCACAGATACGCAGTATTTT; CDR3 protein: CASSLGLGGTDTQYF
V gene: TRBV9; J gene: TRBJ2-3; clone size: few; D gene: TRBD2; CDR3 DNA: TGTGCCAGCAGCGTCACTAGCGGAATCACAGATACGCAGTATTTT; CDR3 protein: CASSVTSGITDTQYF
V gene: TRBV5-1; J gene: TRBJ1-1; clone size: many; D gene: NA; CDR3 DNA: TGCGCCAGCAGCTTGGAGGCTTTCAACACTGAAGCTTTCTTT; CDR3 protein: CASSLEAFNTEAFF
V gene: TRBV5-6; J gene: TRBJ2-5; clone size: many; D gene: TRBD2; CDR3 DNA: TGTGCCAGCAGCTTGACAGCGGGGGTACAAGAGACCCAGTACTTC; CDR3 protein: CASSLTAGVQETQYF
V gene: TRBV7-2; J gene: TRBJ1-2; clone size: few; D gene: NA; CDR3 DNA: TGTGCCAGCAGCTTAGAGGCAGGGACCGGCTATGGCTACACCTTC; CDR3 protein: CASSLEAGTGYGYTF
V gene: TRBV4-1; J gene: TRBJ1-2; clone size: NA; D gene: NA; CDR3 DNA: TGCGCCAGCAGCCAAGATGGAAGTCCTAGAAGGGGCTACACCTTC; CDR3 protein: CASSQDGSPRRGYTF
V gene: TRBV9; J gene: TRBJ2-6; clone size: many; D gene: NA; CDR3 DNA: TGTGCCAGCAGCCCCCCCGGGTCCTCTGGGGCCAACGTCCTGACTTTC; CDR3 protein: CASSPPGSSGANVLTF
V gene: TRBV28; J gene: TRBJ1-3; clone size: few; D gene: NA; CDR3 DNA: TGTGCCAGCAGACAAGGCGGTTGGCTCATCACTGGAAACACCATATATTTT; CDR3 protein: CASRQGGWLITGNTIYF
V gene: TRBV12-3/TRBV12-4; J gene: TRBJ2-2; clone size: many; D gene: TRBD1; CDR3 DNA: TGTGCCAGCAACAACTACAGGGGGAACACCGGGGAGCTGTTTTTT; CDR3 protein: CASNNYRGNTGELFF
V gene: TRBV20-1; J gene: TRBJ2-3; clone size: many; D gene: TRBD2; CDR3 DNA: TGCAGTGCTAGAGGGGAACTAGCGGGGGGGGCAGATACGCAGTATTTT; CDR3 protein: CSARGELAGGADTQYF
V gene: TRBV7-6; J gene: TRBJ2-2; clone size: few; D gene: TRBD1; CDR3 DNA: TGTGCCAGCAGCGGGGGACAGGGCAACACCGGGGAGCTGTTTTTT; CDR3 protein: CASSGGQGNTGELFF
V gene: TRBV11-2; J gene: TRBJ2-1; clone size: many; D gene: NA; CDR3 DNA: TGTGCCAGCAGCTTAGCCCAGGGCCATGAGCAGTTCTTC; CDR3 protein: CASSLAQGHEQFF
V gene: TRBV7-8; J gene: TRBJ2-5; clone size: many; D gene: NA; CDR3 DNA: TGTGCCAGCAGCTTAGGAATCCAGGGGGGTTGGGAGACCCAGTACTTC; CDR3 protein: CASSLGIQGGWETQYF
V gene: TRBV20-1; J gene: TRBJ2-3; clone size: few; D gene: NA; CDR3 DNA: TGCAGTGCTAGGTACAGCGGCCCCCTCACAGATACGCAGTATTTT; CDR3 protein: CSARYSGPLTDTQYF
V gene: TRBV4-1; J gene: TRBJ2-1; clone size: many; D gene: NA; CDR3 DNA: TGCGCCAGCAGCAAAGGGTTCACCTACAATGAGCAGTTCTTC; CDR3 protein: CASSKGFTYNEQFF
V gene: TRBV29-1; J gene: TRBJ1-5; clone size: few; D gene: NA; CDR3 DNA: TGCAGCGTTGAAGATGGGGGGAGCAATCAGCCCCAGCATTTT; CDR3 protein: CSVEDGGSNQPQHF
V gene: TRBV6-2/TRBV6-3; J gene: TRBJ2-2; clone size: few; D gene: TRBD2; CDR3 DNA: TGTGCCAGCAGCTGGACTAGTGACACCGGGGAGCTGTTTTTT; CDR3 protein: CASSWTSDTGELFF
V gene: TRBV24-1; J gene: TRBJ1-6; clone size: many; D gene: NA; CDR3 DNA: TGTGCCACCTCCTCGGGGAGCTCCTATAATTCACCCCTCCACTTT; CDR3 protein: CATSSGSSYNSPLHF